The 32 T cell receptor beta chains reported below all come from one sample, sequenced in a study of Ad26.COV2.S vaccination and SARS-CoV-2 variants. Repertoires were generated with immunoSEQ multiplex PCR, while TCRdb's copy carries only in-frame clones and drops some. The sample contains roughly 240,000 clones, over 75% of which appear only once. Treatment in this sample: roughly 19 received Ad26.COV2.S at low or high dose, single or two shots; about 5 received placebo; per-sample allocation not given. Day 63 following the first vaccine or placebo injection was when the samples were taken. The specimen comprised peripheral blood, sampled in a trial of Ad26.COV2.S vaccine versus placebo. The receptors derive from a person aged 18-65 years who received the Ad26.COV2.S COVID-19 vaccine or a placebo.

This rearrangement joins TRBV28 to TRBJ1-5; D uncertain. This CDR3 comprises 12 residues. Between the trimmed V and J ends, which lost 5 bases and 8 bases, there was a span of 10 bases. Germline-derived CDR1 and CDR2 are MDHEN and SYDVKM. DNA of the CDR3: TGTGCCAGCAGTGGGAGTGAAAAGCCCCAGCATTTT. Amino acids: CASSGSEKPQHF.

The chain has TRBV5-4 and TRBJ1-1; D not certain. Germline V gives CDR1 SGHNT, CDR2 YYREEE (reference sequence). CDR3 length equals 15 residues. Trimming shortened V by 0 bases and J by 4 bases, and 13 bases separated the two germline ends. The CDR3 nucleotides are TGTGCCAGCAGCTTGGGTCTCTCGGTCGGCACTGAAGCTTTCTTT. Its translation is CASSLGLSVGTEAFF.

This chain uses TRBV7-2 with TRBJ1-5; 8 nucleotides agree with TRBD1. CDR3 length equals 16 residues. CDR1 and CDR2 (germline): SGHTA, FQGNSA. With V trimmed by 4 bases and J by 0 bases, 5 bases remained unmatched. The CDR3 DNA follows: TGTGCCAGCAGCTCGGAGGGACAGGTTAGCAATCAGCCCCAGCATTTT. Translated, it gives CASSSEGQVSNQPQHF. Variable domain in full (rest from reference TRBV7-2 and TRBJ1-5): GAGVSQSPSNKVTEKGKDVELRCDPISGHTALYWYRQSLGQGLEFLIYFQGNSAPDKSGLPSDRFSAERTGGSVSTLTIQRTQQEDSAVYLCASSSEGQVSNQPQHFGDGTRLSIL.

This rearrangement joins TRBV30 to TRBJ1-6, with D possibly being TRBD1 (6 bases). The CDR3 contains 14 residues. Germline CDR1 is GTSNPN and CDR2 is SVGIG (reference sequence). The germline V and J ends were trimmed by 5 bases and 9 bases, with 17 bases remaining between them. CDR3 in amino acids: CAWGHRDKFSPLHF. CDR3 nucleotides: TGTGCCTGGGGTCACCGGGACAAATTTTCACCCCTCCACTTT.

The chain has TRBV28 and TRBJ1-6; D perhaps matches TRBD1 (5 bases). Trimming cost V 6 bases and J 0 bases, with 18 bases left between them. The V gene's germline CDR1 is MDHEN and CDR2 SYDVKM. The CDR3 has 18 residues. The CDR3 protein is CASRSTGVGGSYNSPLHF. The CDR3 DNA follows: TGTGCCAGCAGGTCAACGGGCGTCGGGGGCTCCTATAATTCACCCCTCCACTTT. Looking up the rest from reference TRBV28 and TRBJ1-6 gives the full variable domain: DVKVTQSSRYLVKRTGEKVFLECVQDMDHENMFWYRQDPGLGLRLIYFSYDVKMKEKGDIPEGYSVSREKKERFSLILESASTNQTSMYLCASRSTGVGGSYNSPLHFGNGTRLTVT.

In nucleotides, the CDR3 is TGTGCCACCAGTGCCGGGGGCCCCTACGAGCAGTACTTC. As protein: CATSAGGPYEQYF. The V call is TRBV24-1, the J call TRBJ2-7; D assignment may be TRBD1 or TRBD2 (6 bases each). The germline V gene encodes CDR1 KGHDR and CDR2 SFDVKD. V shed 5 bases and J shed 2 bases, with 9 bases lying between them. The CDR3 runs to 13 residues.

The chain carries TRBV2 and TRBJ1-5; TRBD1 is a possible D gene (5 bases). V was cut by 7 bases and J by 0 bases, with 13 bases left in between. Germline CDR1 is SNHLY and CDR2 is FYNNEI. CDR3 length: 15 amino acids. Written as DNA, the CDR3 is TGTGCCAGCAACCCCCCGGGGGTTAGCAATCAGCCCCAGCATTTT. Amino acid sequence: CASNPPGVSNQPQHF.

CDR3 amino acids: CASSQETVTEQFF. CDR3 nucleotide sequence: TGTGCCAGCAGCCAAGAAACCGTGACGGAGCAGTTCTTC. The chain couples TRBV3-1 (or the pseudogene TRBV3-2) to TRBJ2-1, with D unclear. This CDR3 has 13 amino acids. V was cut by 0 bases and J by 10 bases, with 10 bases left in between. The germline CDR1 and CDR2 sequences are LGHDT and YNNKEL (reference sequence).

The chain recombines TRBV4-3 with TRBJ2-7; 8 bases fit TRBD2. Germline V gives CDR1 LGHNA, CDR2 YSLEER. V gave up 0 bases and J gave up 6 bases; unmatched junction bases: 10. This CDR3 has 16 amino acids. The CDR3: CASSQETSSGRGEQYF. In nucleotides, the CDR3 is TGCGCCAGCAGCCAAGAAACCTCGAGCGGGAGAGGCGAGCAGTACTTC.

The rearrangement links TRBV19 to TRBJ1-1; D call uncertain. This CDR3 spans 13 amino acids. The germline V gene encodes CDR1 LNHDA and CDR2 SQIVND (reference sequence). V shed 1 base and J shed 1 base, with 4 bases lying between them. In DNA, the CDR3 is TGTGCCAGTAGTATAGTACCGAACACTGAAGCTTTCTTT. Residues: CASSIVPNTEAFF.

The rearrangement links TRBV6-5 to TRBJ2-5; 9 nucleotides match TRBD2. Germline CDR1 reads MNHEY; CDR2 reads SVGAGI. V shed 4 bases, J shed 5 bases, and the junction held 11 bases outside the gene matches. The CDR3 consists of 16 residues. The CDR3 DNA sequence: TGTGCCAGCAGTTCTCTAGGACTAGCGATGAGGGAGACCCAGTACTTC. It translates to CASSSLGLAMRETQYF.

The rearrangement joins TRBV3-1 (or the pseudogene TRBV3-2) to TRBJ2-1; 11 bases fit TRBD2. V was clipped by 1 base and J by 10 bases; unmatched bases: 3. CDR3 length equals 14 residues. CDR1 and CDR2 (germline): LGHDT, YNNKEL (reference sequence). This chain's CDR3 is CASSQAVAGGEQFF. CDR3 bases: TGTGCCAGCAGCCAAGCAGTAGCGGGGGGGGAGCAGTTCTTC.

The CDR3 spells CASSQGPHEPQHF. In DNA, the CDR3 is TGTGCCAGCAGTCAGGGCCCACATGAGCCCCAGCATTTT. The V gene is TRBV6-5, the J gene TRBJ1-5; tentatively, D is TRBD1 (5 bases). The CDR3 loop spans 13 amino acids. V was trimmed by 5 bases and J by 8 bases, leaving 13 bases between them. CDR1 MNHEY and CDR2 SVGAGI come from the germline V gene.

The chain has TRBV9 and TRBJ2-5; D is tentatively TRBD1 or TRBD2 (6 bases each). The V and J ends lost 0 bases and 4 bases respectively, with 13 bases between them. The CDR3 runs to 15 residues. CDR1 is SGDLS and CDR2 is YYNGEE in the germline V gene. The CDR3 DNA reads as TGTGCCAGCAGCGTAGAGTGGGGGCGGGGAGAGACCCAGTACTTC. Its translation is CASSVEWGRGETQYF. Full variable domain (missing parts from reference TRBV9 and TRBJ2-5): DSGVTQTPKHLITATGQRVTLRCSPRSGDLSVYWYQQSLDQGLQFLIQYYNGEERAKGNILERFSAQQFPDLHSELNLSSLELGDSALYFCASSVEWGRGETQYFGPGTRLLVL.

The chain employs TRBV6-1 and TRBJ1-1, with 9 bases lining up with TRBD1. The CDR3 has 15 amino acids. V shed 5 bases, J shed 5 bases, and the junction held 9 bases outside the gene matches. Germline CDR1 reads MNHNS; CDR2 reads SASEGT. The CDR3 DNA is TGTGCCAGCAGTTCACCGGGACAGGGAGGTACTGAAGCTTTCTTT. This codes for CASSSPGQGGTEAFF.

V gene TRBV4-3 combines with J gene TRBJ2-7; 7 bases are a match to TRBD1. The CDR3 is made up of 15 amino acids. CDR1 LGHNA and CDR2 YSLEER come from the germline V gene. V shed 4 bases, J shed 7 bases, and the junction held 13 bases outside the gene matches. This CDR3 reads CASSLDDRDGLEQYF. The CDR3 DNA is TGCGCCAGCAGCCTAGACGACAGGGACGGATTGGAGCAGTACTTC.

The chain combines TRBV23-1 with TRBJ1-4; unclear D gene. Being an ORF, TRBV23-1 has a function that is uncertain. V was trimmed by 1 base and J by 12 bases, leaving 15 bases between them. This CDR3 contains 14 residues. CDR3 region: CASSQWENRWELFF. In DNA, the CDR3 is TGCGCCAGCAGTCAATGGGAAAACAGATGGGAACTGTTTTTT.

Only a few counts were recorded for this clone. This sequence joins TRBV7-8 and TRBJ2-7; TRBD1 matches at 11 bases. The CDR3 runs to 15 residues. Trimming cost V 5 bases and J 6 bases; bases outside gene matches: 9. The germline CDR1 and CDR2 sequences are SGHVS and FQNEAQ. DNA for the CDR3: TGTGCCAGCAGCCCCAATCCCGGGACAGGGGGCGAGCAGTACTTC. Translated: CASSPNPGTGGEQYF.

As DNA, the CDR3 is TGCGCCAGCAGCTCGGGGACAGATAAAGAGACCCAGTACTTC. It is translated as CASSSGTDKETQYF. This chain uses TRBV5-1 with TRBJ2-5, with 7 bases lining up with TRBD1. Unmatched junction bases numbered 5, after V lost 3 bases and J lost 3 bases. This CDR3 comprises 14 residues. Germline V gene sequence: CDR1 SGHRS, CDR2 YFSETQ.

This clone was observed once. The chain combines TRBV7-2 with TRBJ2-7; D is unresolved. Germline V CDR1 and CDR2: SGHTA, FQGNSA. The germline V and J ends were trimmed by 5 bases and 1 base, with 12 bases remaining between them. This CDR3 region has 14 residues. The CDR3 sequence is CASSPRLGSYEQYF. The CDR3 nucleotides read TGTGCCAGCAGCCCCCGGCTGGGATCCTACGAGCAGTACTTC. Based on the CDR3 plus reference TRBV7-2 and TRBJ2-7, the full variable domain is GAGVSQSPSNKVTEKGKDVELRCDPISGHTALYWYRQSLGQGLEFLIYFQGNSAPDKSGLPSDRFSAERTGGSVSTLTIQRTQQEDSAVYLCASSPRLGSYEQYFGPGTRLTVT.

This clone has a handful of counts. This chain links TRBV24-1 with TRBJ2-3; 8 bases align to TRBD2. Germline CDR1 KGHDR, CDR2 SFDVKD. J was trimmed by 1 base and V by 5 bases; bases with no gene match: 4. The CDR3 loop spans 15 amino acids. The CDR3 DNA sequence: TGTGCCACCAGTGTCCCGGGACTAGGCACAGATACGCAGTATTTT. It encodes CATSVPGLGTDTQYF.

CDR3 protein: CASSQVIPDASSGNTIYF. CDR3 nucleotide sequence: TGCGCCAGCAGCCAAGTTATCCCGGACGCGAGCTCTGGAAACACCATATATTTT. The chain employs TRBV4-3 and TRBJ1-3; D gene ambiguous. CDR1 LGHNA and CDR2 YSLEER come from the germline V gene. V lost 1 base, J lost 0 bases, and 16 bases lay in between. The length of the CDR3 is 18 residues.

The chain employs TRBV9 and TRBJ2-1, with TRBD1 as a possible D gene (6 bases). CDR1 SGDLS and CDR2 YYNGEE come from the germline V gene. V was clipped by 2 bases and J by 4 bases, with 13 bases between them. This CDR3 region has 15 residues. The CDR3: CASSVIGTQYNEQFF. DNA for the CDR3: TGTGCCAGCAGCGTCATAGGGACACAGTACAATGAGCAGTTCTTC. The entire variable domain, with the rest obtained from reference TRBV9 and TRBJ2-1, is as follows: DSGVTQTPKHLITATGQRVTLRCSPRSGDLSVYWYQQSLDQGLQFLIQYYNGEERAKGNILERFSAQQFPDLHSELNLSSLELGDSALYFCASSVIGTQYNEQFFGPGTRLTVL.

The genes are TRBV5-1 and TRBJ2-2; a possible D gene is TRBD1 (6 bases). There are 11 residues in the CDR3. Trimming left V 6 bases short and J 9 bases short, with 9 bases between. Germline V gene data show CDR1 as SGHRS and CDR2 as YFSETQ. The CDR3 loop reads CASNQGRELFF. The CDR3 nucleotides are TGCGCCAGCAACCAGGGGAGGGAGCTGTTTTTT.

The J gene is TRBJ1-1, the V gene TRBV27, with D hard to call. V was clipped by 2 bases and J by 0 bases, with 4 bases between them. Germline V gene lookup returns CDR1 MNHEY and CDR2 SMNVEV (reference sequence). The CDR3 runs 13 residues. The CDR3 reads CASSLQMNTEAFF. The CDR3 DNA is TGTGCCAGCAGTTTACAGATGAACACTGAAGCTTTCTTT.

This chain joins TRBV6-2 or TRBV6-3 and TRBJ2-7; maybe TRBD1 (6 bases). V was cut by 5 bases and J by 2 bases, with 16 bases left in between. The CDR3 runs to 15 residues. Germline values: CDR1 MNHEY, CDR2 SVGEGT. The CDR3: CASSPPGTPAYEQYF. CDR3 nucleotide sequence: TGTGCCAGCAGTCCCCCCGGGACACCAGCCTACGAGCAGTACTTC.

The chain joins TRBV7-8 to TRBJ1-3; the D is unclear. The CDR3 totals 13 residues. Germline assignment: CDR1 SGHVS and CDR2 FQNEAQ. V was shortened by 3 bases and J by 8 bases, with 11 bases between the two germline ends. The CDR3 DNA sequence: TGTGCCAGCAGCTTCGACCCAGCGGACACCATATATTTT. Translating it yields CASSFDPADTIYF.

This clone was counted between two and nine times. The V call is TRBV9, the J call TRBJ1-6; D ambiguous. The V gene lost 2 bases and the J gene lost 9 bases, with 12 bases spanning the gap. This CDR3 has 14 residues. From germline, CDR1 is SGDLS and CDR2 YYNGEE. Here the CDR3 DNA reads TGTGCCAGCAGCGTGGCCCTACAATCTTCACCCCTCCACTTT. Protein: CASSVALQSSPLHF.

The chain is built from TRBV19 and TRBJ2-2, with 9 bases that match TRBD1. The CDR3 has 14 residues. CDR1 is LNHDA, CDR2 SQIVND, per germline (reference sequence). V shed 7 bases and J 7 bases; nucleotides not matched to a gene: 7. The CDR3 region has the DNA TGTGCCAGTAACGTACAGGGGGCTGGCGGGGAGCTGTTTTTT. It yields the protein CASNVQGAGGELFF.

The rearrangement links TRBV4-2 to TRBJ1-4, with D uncertain. V lost 3 bases and J lost 8, with 13 bases in between. Germline V lookup: CDR1 LGHNA, CDR2 YNFKEQ. CDR3 length: 14 amino acids. The CDR3 loop is CASSQDGRGEKLFF. CDR3 nucleotides: TGTGCCAGCAGCCAGGACGGAAGAGGAGAAAAACTGTTTTTT.

The rearrangement joins TRBV5-1 to TRBJ2-2; 9 bases are shared with TRBD1. The V gene's germline CDR1 is SGHRS and CDR2 YFSETQ. This CDR3 has 14 residues. The junction had 3 bases not matched to a gene; V was cut back by 5 bases and J by 4 bases. The CDR3 DNA reads as TGCGCCAGCAGGGAGACAGGGGGCACCGGGGAGCTGTTTTTT. This encodes CASRETGGTGELFF.

This clone was seen once. The rearrangement joins TRBV6-4 to TRBJ1-1, with D possibly TRBD1 on 6 matching bases. V gave up 6 bases and J gave up 2 bases, with 10 bases separating them. Germline-derived CDR1 and CDR2 are MRHNA and SNTAGT. The CDR3 is 13 residues long. In nucleotides, the CDR3 is TGTGCCAGCAGGCAGGACAGTAACACTGAAGCTTTCTTT. It is translated as CASRQDSNTEAFF.